Here is one TCR beta chain with its context. The data were taken from a study of blood T cell repertoires in COVID-19. Overall study context: Sites across the United States, Italy and Spain contributed samples from acute and convalescent COVID-19.

Original data processing: The assay estimated nucleated cells by amplifying reference gene primers. The table came from immunoSEQ multiplex PCR; TCRdb's copy has only in-frame clones and leaves some out. V and J calls and clone size come straight from that table; D and trimming were deduced from the DNA. Among roughly 90,000 clones listed, 65% to 90% were seen once. The CDR3 is 13 residues long. Per germline, CDR1 LGHNA and CDR2 YSLEER. The germline V and J ends were trimmed by 4 bases and 8 bases, with 14 bases remaining between them. The V gene is TRBV4-3, the J gene TRBJ1-2, with D possibly matching TRBD1 (5 bases). The specimen sequenced was peripheral blood. The receptor was derived from a woman older than 75 with active or convalescent COVID-19. This CDR3 is CASSRADNSGYTF. Here the CDR3 DNA reads TGCGCCAGCAGCCGGGCGGACAACTCCGGCTACACCTTC.